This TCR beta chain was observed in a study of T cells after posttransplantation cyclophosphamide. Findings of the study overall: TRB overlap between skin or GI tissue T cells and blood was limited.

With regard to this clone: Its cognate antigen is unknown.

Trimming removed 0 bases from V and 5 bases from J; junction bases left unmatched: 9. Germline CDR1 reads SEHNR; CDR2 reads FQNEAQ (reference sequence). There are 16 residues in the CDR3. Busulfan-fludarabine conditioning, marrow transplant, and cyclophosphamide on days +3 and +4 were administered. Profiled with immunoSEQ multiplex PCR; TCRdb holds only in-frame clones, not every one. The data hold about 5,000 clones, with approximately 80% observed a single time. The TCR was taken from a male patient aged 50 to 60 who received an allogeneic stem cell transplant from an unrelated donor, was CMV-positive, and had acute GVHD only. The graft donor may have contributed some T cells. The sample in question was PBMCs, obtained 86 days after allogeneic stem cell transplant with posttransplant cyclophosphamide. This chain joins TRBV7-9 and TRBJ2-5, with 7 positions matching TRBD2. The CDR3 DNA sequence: TGTGCCAGCAGCTTAGCGCATCGGGGAGGGAGCGAGACCCAGTACTTC. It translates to CASSLAHRGGSETQYF.